This TCR beta chain was identified in a study of shared clonotypes between healthy human individuals. Study results and caveats: Generation of non-shared clonotypes was less probable than generation of clonotypes shared by all four donors. Despite large depth, sorted-subset datasets appeared incompletely sequenced.

The study ran the assay at deep level. Libraries were prepared by immunoSEQ multiplex PCR; TCRdb keeps only in-frame clonotypes and omits some of them. In the table there are some 2 million clones, about 95% of which are singletons. In the naive CD8 group, cells lacked CD45RO and were positively selected for CCR7, so terminally differentiated effector memory CD45RA+ cells were left out. As to this clone: Antigen: not known.

The germline V gene has CDR1 GTSNPN and CDR2 SVGIG (reference sequence). V lost 4 bases to trimming and J lost 1 base; unmatched junction nucleotides: 6. The CDR3 is 14 amino acids. The chain uses TRBV30 and TRBJ2-5, with TRBD1 identical over 7 bases. This clonotype was obtained from a man between 18 and 35 years old in good health. The sequenced sample was naive CD8+ T cells sorted from blood. As DNA, the CDR3 is TGTGCCTGGAACCCAGGGACAGCCCAAGAGACCCAGTACTTC. As protein: CAWNPGTAQETQYF.